The 10 T cell receptor beta chains given below trace back to one sample, sequenced in a study of T cells in tumors after PD-1 blockade. Produced via immunoSEQ multiplex PCR; TCRdb's table is partial and in-frame only. Found here are about 7,700 clones, 55% to 70% of them singletons; the top ten hold 8.9%. The sequencing used tumor tissue, collected after anti-PD-1 treatment. All receptors come from a human donor with basal cell carcinoma.

The chain links TRBV19 to TRBJ2-5; no clear D. CDR3 size: 13 residues. V shed 5 bases and J shed 4 bases, with 11 bases lying between them. Germline V CDR1 and CDR2: LNHDA, SQIVND (reference sequence). The CDR3 DNA is TGTGCCAGTAGTCCGACCTCACGAGAGACCCAGTACTTC. Protein product: CASSPTSRETQYF.

This clone was seen only a few times. The chain carries TRBV5-1 and TRBJ2-3, with a possible D match to TRBD2 (6 bases). Deletions cut 1 base from V and 1 base from J, with 13 bases between. CDR1 and CDR2 (germline): SGHRS, YFSETQ. The CDR3 runs to 16 residues. This CDR3 is CASSLFVRRGTDTQYF. The CDR3, as DNA: TGCGCCAGCAGCTTGTTTGTGAGGAGGGGCACAGATACGCAGTATTTT.

The rearrangement uses TRBV7-9 and TRBJ1-2; 8 positions match TRBD1. The CDR3 runs to 12 residues. J gave up 13 bases and V 5 bases, and 9 bases lay outside the gene matches. CDR1 is SEHNR and CDR2 is FQNEAQ in the germline V gene (reference sequence). The CDR3 loop reads CASSQDTGGGTF. The CDR3 DNA reads as TGTGCCAGCAGCCAGGATACAGGGGGAGGCACCTTC.

This chain joins TRBV3-1 (or the pseudogene TRBV3-2) and TRBJ2-7; possible D gene TRBD1, 6 bases. V lost 1 base, J lost 2 bases, and 18 bases lay in between. The germline V gene has CDR1 LGHDT and CDR2 YNNKEL (reference sequence). The CDR3 sequence is 17 residues long. The DNA of the CDR3 is TGTGCCAGCAGCCAAGCCCCAGGGGCAGGGACCCCCTACGAGCAGTACTTC. It translates to CASSQAPGAGTPYEQYF.

This chain joins TRBV5-1 and TRBJ2-1, with 9 bases that match TRBD2. V lost 4 bases and J lost 12; bases outside the gene matches: 5. The CDR3 is 12 amino acids. In germline, CDR1 is SGHRS, CDR2 YFSETQ. CDR3 coding DNA: TGCGCCAGCAGCAGTACTAGCGGGTCGCAGTTCTTC. Protein sequence: CASSSTSGSQFF.

The J gene is TRBJ2-3, the V gene TRBV18; 13 nucleotides match TRBD2. Trimming cost V 3 bases and J 1 base; bases outside gene matches: 1. Germline V gene data show CDR1 as KGHSH and CDR2 as LQKENI. The CDR3 runs 16 residues. The CDR3 sequence: CASSPGLAGGTDTQYF. The CDR3 DNA sequence: TGTGCCAGCTCACCTGGACTAGCGGGGGGCACAGATACGCAGTATTTT.

This clone was seen a single time. The chain uses TRBV2 and TRBJ1-2; 8 positions match TRBD1. The CDR3 has 12 residues. Germline V CDR1 and CDR2: SNHLY, FYNNEI. The J segment lost 7 bases and the V segment lost 7 bases, leaving 5 bases of the junction unmatched. The CDR3 spells CASNGQGPGYTF. CDR3 nucleotide sequence: TGTGCCAGCAATGGACAGGGCCCTGGCTACACCTTC.

This chain uses TRBV11-1 with TRBJ2-5, with D perhaps matching TRBD2 (5 bases). The CDR3 consists of 13 residues. V dropped 5 bases and J dropped 3 bases, with 10 bases sitting between them. CDR1 is SGHAT, CDR2 FQDESV, per germline (reference sequence). The chain's CDR3 is CASSPGNEETQYF. CDR3 sequence (DNA): TGTGCCAGCAGCCCGGGAAATGAAGAGACCCAGTACTTC. Combining the CDR3 with reference TRBV11-1 and TRBJ2-5 gives the whole variable domain EAEVAQSPRYKITEKSQAVAFWCDPISGHATLYWYRQILGQGPELLVQFQDESVVDDSQLPKDRFSAERLKGVDSTLKIQPAELGDSAMYLCASSPGNEETQYFGPGTRLLVL.

V gene TRBV6-2 or TRBV6-3 combines with J gene TRBJ2-7, with D tentatively TRBD2 (6 bases). The CDR3 is made up of 13 amino acids. V lost 6 bases to trimming and J lost 1 base, with 10 bases between them. From germline, CDR1 is MNHEY and CDR2 SVGEGT. The CDR3 reads CASSLRGSYEQYF. In DNA, the CDR3 is TGTGCCAGCAGCTTGCGGGGTTCCTACGAGCAGTACTTC.

Relative to its sample, this clone is large (0.1 to 1%). This chain joins TRBV9 and TRBJ1-6, with D uncertain. Germline CDR1 SGDLS, CDR2 YYNGEE. The CDR3 covers 12 residues. The V end was cut by 4 bases, the J end by 7 bases, with 6 bases between. As DNA, the CDR3 is TGTGCCAGCAGCACCGCAAATTCACCCCTCCACTTT. It is translated as CASSTANSPLHF.